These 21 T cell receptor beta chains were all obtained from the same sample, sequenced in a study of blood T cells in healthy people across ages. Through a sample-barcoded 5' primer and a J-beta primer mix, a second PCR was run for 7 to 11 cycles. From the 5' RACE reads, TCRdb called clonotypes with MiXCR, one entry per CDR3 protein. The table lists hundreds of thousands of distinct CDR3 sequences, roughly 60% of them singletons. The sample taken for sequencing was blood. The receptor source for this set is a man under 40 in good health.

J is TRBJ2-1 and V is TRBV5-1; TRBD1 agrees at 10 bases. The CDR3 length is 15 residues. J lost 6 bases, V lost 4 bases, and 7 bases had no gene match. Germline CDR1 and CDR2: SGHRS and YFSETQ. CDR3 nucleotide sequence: TGCGCCAGCAGCCGAGGACAGGGGGGGTCCAATGAGCAGTTCTTC. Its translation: CASSRGQGGSNEQFF.

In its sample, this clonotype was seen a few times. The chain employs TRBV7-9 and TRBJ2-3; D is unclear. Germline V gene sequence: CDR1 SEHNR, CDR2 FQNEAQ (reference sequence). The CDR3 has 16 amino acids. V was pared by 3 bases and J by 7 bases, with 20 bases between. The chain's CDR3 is CASSFPGNSRVNTQYF. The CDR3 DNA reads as TGTGCCAGCAGCTTTCCCGGTAACAGCCGAGTTAATACGCAGTATTTT.

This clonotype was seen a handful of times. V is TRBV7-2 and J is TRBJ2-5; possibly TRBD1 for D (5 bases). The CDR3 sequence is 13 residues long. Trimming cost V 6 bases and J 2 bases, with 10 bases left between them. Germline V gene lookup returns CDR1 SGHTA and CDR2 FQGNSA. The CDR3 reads CASSSTVQETQYF. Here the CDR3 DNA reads TGTGCCAGCAGTTCGACAGTTCAAGAGACCCAGTACTTC.

The CDR3 bases are TGCAGTGCCCAGCAGAATCACTACGAGCAGTACTTC. Amino acid sequence: CSAQQNHYEQYF. This rearrangement joins TRBV20-1 to TRBJ2-7, with no clear D. Germline V lookup: CDR1 DFQATT, CDR2 SNEGSKA (reference sequence). The V and J ends lost 6 bases and 3 bases respectively, with 12 bases between them. The CDR3 spans 12 residues.

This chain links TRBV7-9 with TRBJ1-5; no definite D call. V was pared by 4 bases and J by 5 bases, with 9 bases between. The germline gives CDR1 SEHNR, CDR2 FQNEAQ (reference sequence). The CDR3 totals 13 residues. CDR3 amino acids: CASSSQSDQPQHF. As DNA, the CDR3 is TGTGCCAGCAGCTCACAGTCGGATCAGCCCCAGCATTTT.

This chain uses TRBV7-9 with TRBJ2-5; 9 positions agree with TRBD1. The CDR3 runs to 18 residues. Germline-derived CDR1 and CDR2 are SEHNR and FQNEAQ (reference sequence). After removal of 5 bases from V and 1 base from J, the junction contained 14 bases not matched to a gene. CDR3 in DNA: TGTGCCAGCAGCCTCCGGGACAGGGTTAGCCCCGTCCAAGAGACCCAGTACTTC. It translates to CASSLRDRVSPVQETQYF.

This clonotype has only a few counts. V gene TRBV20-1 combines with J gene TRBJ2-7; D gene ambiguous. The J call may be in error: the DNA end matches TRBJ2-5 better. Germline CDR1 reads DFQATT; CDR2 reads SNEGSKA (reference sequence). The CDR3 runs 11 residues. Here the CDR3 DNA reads TGCAGTGCGTTGTTAGGAGAGACCCAGTACTTC. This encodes CSALLGETQYF.

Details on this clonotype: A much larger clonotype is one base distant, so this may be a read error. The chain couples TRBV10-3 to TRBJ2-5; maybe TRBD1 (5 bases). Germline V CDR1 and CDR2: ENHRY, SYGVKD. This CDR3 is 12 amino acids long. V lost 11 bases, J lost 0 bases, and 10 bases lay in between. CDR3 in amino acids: CAPGSDQETQYF. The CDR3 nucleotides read TGTGCCCCAGGGTCAGACCAAGAGACCCAGTACTTC.

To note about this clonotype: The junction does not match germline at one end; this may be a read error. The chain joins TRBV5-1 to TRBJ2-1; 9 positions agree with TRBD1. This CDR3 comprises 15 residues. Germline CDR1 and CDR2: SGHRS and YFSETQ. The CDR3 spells CACSLAATGGVEQFF. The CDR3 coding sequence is TGCGCCTGCAGCTTGGCGGCCACAGGGGGCGTTGAGCAGTTCTTC. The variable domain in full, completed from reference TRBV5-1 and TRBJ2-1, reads KAGVTQTPRYLIKTRGQQVTLSCSPISGHRSVSWYQQTPGQGLQFLFEYFSETQRNKGNFPGRFSGRQFSNSRSEMNVSTLELGDSALYLCACSLAATGGVEQFFGPGTRLTVL.

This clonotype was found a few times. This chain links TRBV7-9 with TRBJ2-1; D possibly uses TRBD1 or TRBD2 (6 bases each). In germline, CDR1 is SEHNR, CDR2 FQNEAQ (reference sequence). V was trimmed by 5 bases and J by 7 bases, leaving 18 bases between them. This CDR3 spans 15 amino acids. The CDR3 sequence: CASSASLGGRNEQFF. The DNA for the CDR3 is TGTGCCAGCAGCGCCTCGCTGGGGGGCCGGAATGAGCAGTTCTTC.

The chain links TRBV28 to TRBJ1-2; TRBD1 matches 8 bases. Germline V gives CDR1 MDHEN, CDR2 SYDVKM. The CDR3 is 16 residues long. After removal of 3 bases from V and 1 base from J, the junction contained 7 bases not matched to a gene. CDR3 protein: CASSFSKQGGNYGYTF. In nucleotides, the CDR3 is TGTGCCAGCAGTTTTTCAAAACAGGGGGGTAACTATGGCTACACCTTC.

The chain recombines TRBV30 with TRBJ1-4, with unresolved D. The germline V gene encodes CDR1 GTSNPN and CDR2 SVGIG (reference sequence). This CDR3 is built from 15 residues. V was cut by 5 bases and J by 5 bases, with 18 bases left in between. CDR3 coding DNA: TGTGCCTGGGATAGGAGGGCCATTGAAAATGAAAAACTGTTTTTT. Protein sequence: CAWDRRAIENEKLFF.

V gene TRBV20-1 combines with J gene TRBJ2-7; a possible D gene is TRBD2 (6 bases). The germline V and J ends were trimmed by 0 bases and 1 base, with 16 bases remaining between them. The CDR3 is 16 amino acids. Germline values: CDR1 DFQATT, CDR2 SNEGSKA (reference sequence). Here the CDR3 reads CSAREARGDESYEQYF. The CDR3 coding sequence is TGCAGTGCTAGAGAGGCACGCGGGGATGAGTCCTACGAGCAGTACTTC.

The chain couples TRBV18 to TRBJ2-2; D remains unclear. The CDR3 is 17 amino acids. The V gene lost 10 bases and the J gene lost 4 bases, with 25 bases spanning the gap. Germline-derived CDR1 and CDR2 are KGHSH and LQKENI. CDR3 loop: CATASFAAGRATGELFF. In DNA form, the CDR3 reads TGTGCCACCGCTTCATTCGCGGCAGGTCGGGCCACCGGGGAGCTGTTTTTT.

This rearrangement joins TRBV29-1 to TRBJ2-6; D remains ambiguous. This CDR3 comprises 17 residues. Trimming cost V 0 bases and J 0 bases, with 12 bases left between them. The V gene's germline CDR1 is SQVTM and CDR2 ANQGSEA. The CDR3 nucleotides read TGCAGCGTTGAAGAAAGCCTTACTCCCTCTGGGGCCAACGTCCTGACTTTC. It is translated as CSVEESLTPSGANVLTF.

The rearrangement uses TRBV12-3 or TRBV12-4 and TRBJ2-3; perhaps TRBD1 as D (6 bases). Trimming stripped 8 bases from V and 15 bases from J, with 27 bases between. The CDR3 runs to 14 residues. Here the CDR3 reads CASHCRGGADTEYF. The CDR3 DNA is TGTGCCAGCCATTGCAGAGGGGGAGCAGATACGGAATATTTT.

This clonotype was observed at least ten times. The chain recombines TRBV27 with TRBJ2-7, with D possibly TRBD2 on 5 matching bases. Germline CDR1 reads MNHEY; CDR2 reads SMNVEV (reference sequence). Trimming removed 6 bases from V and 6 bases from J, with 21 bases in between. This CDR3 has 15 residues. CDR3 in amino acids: CASSASDGLKGEQYF. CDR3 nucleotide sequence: TGTGCCAGCAGCGCTTCGGACGGACTGAAGGGCGAGCAGTACTTC.

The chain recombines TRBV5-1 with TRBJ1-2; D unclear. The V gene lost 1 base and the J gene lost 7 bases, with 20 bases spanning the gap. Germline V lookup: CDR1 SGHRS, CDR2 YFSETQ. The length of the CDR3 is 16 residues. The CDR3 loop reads CASSLFLGEASGGYTF. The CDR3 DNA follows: TGCGCCAGCAGCTTGTTCCTAGGTGAGGCCTCCGGTGGCTACACCTTC.

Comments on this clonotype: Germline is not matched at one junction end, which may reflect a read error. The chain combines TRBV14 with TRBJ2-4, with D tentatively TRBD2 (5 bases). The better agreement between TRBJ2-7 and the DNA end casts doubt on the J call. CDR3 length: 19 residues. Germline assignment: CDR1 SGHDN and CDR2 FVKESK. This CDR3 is CANSQGGPLENIRSYEQYF. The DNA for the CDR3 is TGTGCCAACAGCCAAGGAGGTCCTCTAGAGAATATCAGGTCCTACGAGCAGTACTTC.

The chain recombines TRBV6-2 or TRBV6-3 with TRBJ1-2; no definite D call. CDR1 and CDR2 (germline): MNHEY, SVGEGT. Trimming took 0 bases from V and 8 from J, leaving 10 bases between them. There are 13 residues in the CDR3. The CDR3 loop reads CASSYSVTRGYTF. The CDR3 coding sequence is TGTGCCAGCAGTTACTCGGTGACCCGGGGCTACACCTTC.

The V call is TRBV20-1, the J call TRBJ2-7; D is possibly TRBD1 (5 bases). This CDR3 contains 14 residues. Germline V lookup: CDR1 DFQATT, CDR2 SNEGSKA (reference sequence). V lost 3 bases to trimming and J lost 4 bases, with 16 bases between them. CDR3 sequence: CSARGLGLEYEQYF. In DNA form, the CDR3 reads TGCAGTGCTAGGGGGCTCGGGCTAGAGTACGAGCAGTACTTC.